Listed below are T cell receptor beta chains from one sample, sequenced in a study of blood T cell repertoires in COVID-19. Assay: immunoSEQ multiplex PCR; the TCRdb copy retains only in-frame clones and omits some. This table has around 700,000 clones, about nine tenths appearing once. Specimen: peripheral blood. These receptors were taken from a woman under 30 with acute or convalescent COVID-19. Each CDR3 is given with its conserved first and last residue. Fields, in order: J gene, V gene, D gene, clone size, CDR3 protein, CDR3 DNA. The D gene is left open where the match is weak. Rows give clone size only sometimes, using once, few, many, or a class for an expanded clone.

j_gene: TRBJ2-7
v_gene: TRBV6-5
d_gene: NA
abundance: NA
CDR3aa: CASRSVYEQYF
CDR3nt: TGTGCCAGCAGGTCGGTATACGAGCAGTACTTC

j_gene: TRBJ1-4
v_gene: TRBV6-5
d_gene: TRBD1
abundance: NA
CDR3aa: CASKGGQGGKLFF
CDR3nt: TGTGCCAGCAAGGGGGGACAGGGCGGAAAACTGTTTTTT

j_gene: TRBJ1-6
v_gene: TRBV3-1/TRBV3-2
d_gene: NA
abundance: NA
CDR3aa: CASSQDPRENSPLHF
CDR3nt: TGTGCCAGCAGCCAAGACCCTCGAGAGAATTCACCCCTCCACTTT

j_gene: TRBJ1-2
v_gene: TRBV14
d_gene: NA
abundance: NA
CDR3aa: CASSPLLGRQVGGYTF
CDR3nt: TGTGCCAGCAGCCCGCTCCTGGGGCGTCAGGTCGGGGGCTACACCTTC

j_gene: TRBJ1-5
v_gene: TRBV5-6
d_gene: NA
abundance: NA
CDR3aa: CASSPQGGGFGQPQHF
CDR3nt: TGTGCCAGCAGCCCCCAGGGCGGGGGTTTTGGTCAGCCCCAGCATTTT

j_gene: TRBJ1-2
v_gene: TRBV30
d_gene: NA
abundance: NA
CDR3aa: CAWREAWAGVYYGYTF
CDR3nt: TGTGCCTGGCGGGAAGCGTGGGCAGGGGTCTACTATGGCTACACCTTC

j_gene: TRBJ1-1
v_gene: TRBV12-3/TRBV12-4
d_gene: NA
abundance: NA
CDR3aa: CASSLTENTEAFF
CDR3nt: TGTGCCAGCAGTTTGACAGAGAACACTGAAGCTTTCTTT

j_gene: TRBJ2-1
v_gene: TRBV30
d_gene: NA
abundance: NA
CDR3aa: CAWSVSPALNLLNEQFF
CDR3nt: TGTGCCTGGAGTGTAAGTCCCGCACTGAACCTCCTCAATGAGCAGTTCTTC

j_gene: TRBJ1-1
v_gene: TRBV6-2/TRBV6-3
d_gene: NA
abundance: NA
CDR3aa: CASSYGGGLNTEAFF
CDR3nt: TGTGCCAGCAGTTATGGGGGAGGTCTAAACACTGAAGCTTTCTTT

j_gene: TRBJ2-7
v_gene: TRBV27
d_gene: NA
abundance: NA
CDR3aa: CASSLYSPGEQYF
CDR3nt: TGTGCCAGCAGTTTATACTCCCCCGGGGAGCAGTACTTC

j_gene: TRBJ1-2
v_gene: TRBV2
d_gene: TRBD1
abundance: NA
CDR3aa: CASTLGQGAMIYGYTF
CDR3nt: TGTGCCAGCACCCTTGGACAGGGGGCTATGATCTATGGCTACACCTTC

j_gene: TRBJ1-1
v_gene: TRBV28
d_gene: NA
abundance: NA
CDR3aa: CASSTQTAPEAFF
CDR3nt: TGTGCCAGCAGTACTCAGACAGCCCCTGAAGCTTTCTTT

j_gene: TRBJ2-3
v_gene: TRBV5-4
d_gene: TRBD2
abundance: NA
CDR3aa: CASSPSASGTDTQYF
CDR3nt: TGTGCCAGCAGCCCTTCGGCTAGCGGGACAGATACGCAGTATTTT

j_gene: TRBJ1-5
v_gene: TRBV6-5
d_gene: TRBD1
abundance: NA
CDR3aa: CASSRGQRSNQPQHF
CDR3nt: TGTGCCAGCAGCCGGGGACAGCGTAGCAATCAGCCCCAGCATTTT

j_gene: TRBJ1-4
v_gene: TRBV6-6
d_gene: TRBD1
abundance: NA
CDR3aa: CASSPGGPITGIF
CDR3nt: TGTGCCAGCAGCCCAGGGGGCCCCATAACAGGGATTTTT

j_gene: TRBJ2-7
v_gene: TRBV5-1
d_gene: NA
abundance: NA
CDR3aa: CASSFRTAYEQYF
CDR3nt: TGCGCCAGCAGCTTTAGGACAGCCTACGAGCAGTACTTC

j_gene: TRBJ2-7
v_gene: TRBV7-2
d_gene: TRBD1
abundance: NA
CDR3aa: CASSLEGTGRYEQYF
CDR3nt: TGTGCCAGCAGCTTAGAAGGGACAGGGAGGTACGAGCAGTACTTC

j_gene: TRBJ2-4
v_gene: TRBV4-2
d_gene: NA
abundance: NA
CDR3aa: CASSQEWGEEKNIQYF
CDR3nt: TGTGCCAGCAGCCAAGAATGGGGAGAGGAGAAAAACATTCAGTACTTC

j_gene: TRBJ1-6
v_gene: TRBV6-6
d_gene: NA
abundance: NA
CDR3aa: CASNRPGRGNNSPLHF
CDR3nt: TGTGCCAGCAACCGTCCTGGGAGGGGTAACAATTCACCCCTCCACTTT

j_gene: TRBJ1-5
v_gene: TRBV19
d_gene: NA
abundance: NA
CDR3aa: CASKIVNQPQHF
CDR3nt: TGTGCCAGTAAGATAGTCAATCAGCCCCAGCATTTT

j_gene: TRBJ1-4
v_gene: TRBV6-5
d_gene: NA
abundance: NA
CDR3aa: CASSYLAEKLFF
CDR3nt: TGTGCCAGCAGTTATCTGGCAGAAAAACTGTTTTTT

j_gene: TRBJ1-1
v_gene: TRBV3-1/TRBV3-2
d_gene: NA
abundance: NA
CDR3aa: CASSPGGVIKAFF
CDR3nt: TGTGCCAGCAGCCCCGGAGGGGTAATTAAAGCTTTCTTT

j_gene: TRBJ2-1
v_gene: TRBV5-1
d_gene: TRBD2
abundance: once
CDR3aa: CASSFMAGGPGNEQFF
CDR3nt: TGCGCCAGCAGCTTTATGGCGGGGGGGCCTGGCAATGAGCAGTTCTTC

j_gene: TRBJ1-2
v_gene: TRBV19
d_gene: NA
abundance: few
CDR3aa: CASSIDRGFNGYTF
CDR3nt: TGTGCCAGTAGTATAGATCGGGGTTTTAATGGCTACACCTTC

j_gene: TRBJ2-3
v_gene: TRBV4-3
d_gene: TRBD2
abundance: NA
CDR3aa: CASSQGTSGGAYSTDTQYF
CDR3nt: TGCGCCAGCAGCCAAGGGACTAGCGGGGGGGCCTATAGCACAGATACGCAGTATTTT

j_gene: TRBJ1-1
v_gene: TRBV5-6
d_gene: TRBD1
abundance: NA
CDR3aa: CASSLDRGGGMNTEAFF
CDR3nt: TGTGCCAGCAGCTTGGACAGGGGGGGTGGCATGAACACTGAAGCTTTCTTT

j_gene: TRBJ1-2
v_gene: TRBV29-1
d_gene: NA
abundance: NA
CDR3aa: CSVEGTAESYGYTF
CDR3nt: TGCAGCGTTGAAGGGACAGCCGAGAGCTATGGCTACACCTTC

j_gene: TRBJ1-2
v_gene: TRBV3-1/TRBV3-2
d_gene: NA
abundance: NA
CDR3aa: CASNTKGLYGYTF
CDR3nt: TGTGCCAGCAACACTAAGGGGCTCTATGGCTACACCTTC

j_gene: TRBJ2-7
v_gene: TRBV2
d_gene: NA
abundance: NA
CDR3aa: CAGGGSSYEQYF
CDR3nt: TGTGCGGGAGGGGGTAGCTCCTACGAGCAGTACTTC

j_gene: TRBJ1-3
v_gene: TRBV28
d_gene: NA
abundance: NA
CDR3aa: CASGSGTVLGNTIYF
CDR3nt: TGTGCCAGCGGGAGCGGGACCGTCCTCGGAAACACCATATATTTT

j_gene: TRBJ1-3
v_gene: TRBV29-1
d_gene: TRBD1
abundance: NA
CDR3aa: CSVDGQGALGNTIYF
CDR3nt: TGCAGCGTTGACGGTCAGGGGGCGCTTGGAAACACCATATATTTT

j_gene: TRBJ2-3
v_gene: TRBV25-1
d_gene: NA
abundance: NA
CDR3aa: CASSRSMGTDTQYF
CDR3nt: TGTGCCAGCAGTCGGAGTATGGGTACAGATACGCAGTATTTT

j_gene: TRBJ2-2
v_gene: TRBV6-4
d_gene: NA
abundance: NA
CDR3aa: CASTPDRNTGELFF
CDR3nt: TGTGCCAGCACCCCGGACAGAAACACCGGGGAGCTGTTTTTT

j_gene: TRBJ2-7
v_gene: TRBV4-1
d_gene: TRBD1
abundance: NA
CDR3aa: CASSQGQGIARVQYF
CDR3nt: TGCGCCAGCAGCCAAGGACAGGGCATAGCTCGGGTGCAGTACTTC

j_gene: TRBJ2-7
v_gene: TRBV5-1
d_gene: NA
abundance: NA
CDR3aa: CASSATWGDEQYF
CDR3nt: TGCGCCAGCAGCGCAACATGGGGCGACGAGCAGTACTTC

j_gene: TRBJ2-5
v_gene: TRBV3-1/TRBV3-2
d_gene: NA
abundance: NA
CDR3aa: CASSQGHLQWAQYF
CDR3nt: TGTGCCAGCAGCCAAGGACACTTGCAGTGGGCCCAGTACTTC

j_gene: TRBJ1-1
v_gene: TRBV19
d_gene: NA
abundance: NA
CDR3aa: CASSIGGGVDTEAFF
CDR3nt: TGTGCCAGTAGTATTGGTGGGGGGGTTGACACTGAAGCTTTCTTT

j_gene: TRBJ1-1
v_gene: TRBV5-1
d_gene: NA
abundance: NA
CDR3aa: CASSLRGATGAEAFF
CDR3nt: TGCGCCAGCAGCTTGCGTGGGGCTACGGGTGCTGAAGCTTTCTTT

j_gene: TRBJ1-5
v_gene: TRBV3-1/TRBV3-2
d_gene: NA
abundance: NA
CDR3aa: CASSQDMEGYQPQHF
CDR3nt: TGTGCCAGCAGCCAAGATATGGAGGGTTATCAGCCCCAGCATTTT